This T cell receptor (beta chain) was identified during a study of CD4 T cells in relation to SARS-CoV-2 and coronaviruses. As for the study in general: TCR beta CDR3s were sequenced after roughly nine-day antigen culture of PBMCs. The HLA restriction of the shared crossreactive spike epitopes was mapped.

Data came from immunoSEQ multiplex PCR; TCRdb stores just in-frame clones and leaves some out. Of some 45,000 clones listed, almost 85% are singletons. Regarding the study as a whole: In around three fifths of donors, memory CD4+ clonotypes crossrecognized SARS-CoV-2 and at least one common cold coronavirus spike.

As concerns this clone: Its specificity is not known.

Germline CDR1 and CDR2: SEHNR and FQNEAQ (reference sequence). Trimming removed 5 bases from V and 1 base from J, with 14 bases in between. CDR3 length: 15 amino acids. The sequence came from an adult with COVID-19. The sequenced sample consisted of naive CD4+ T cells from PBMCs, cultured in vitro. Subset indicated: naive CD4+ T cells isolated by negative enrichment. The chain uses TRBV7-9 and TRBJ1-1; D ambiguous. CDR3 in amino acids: CASSPYSRQNTEAFF. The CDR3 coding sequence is TGTGCCAGCAGCCCTTATTCAAGACAGAACACTGAAGCTTTCTTT.